The next 29 T cell receptor beta chains were all read from a single sample in a study of CD4 T cells in relation to SARS-CoV-2 and coronaviruses. These TCRs are of unknown antigen specificity. Before the COVID-19 pandemic, during about 2010-2018, CD4+ T cells were taken from unexposed donors. Isolation of CD4+ T cells took place after about 9 days in culture. Sequencing was performed with immunoSEQ multiplex PCR; in TCRdb, only in-frame clones are kept and a portion is missing. The sample has 25,000 to 30,000 clones, around 76% seen once. Sequenced input: CD4+ T cells from PBMCs, cultured in vitro. The receptor set was obtained from a human donor in good health.

This chain connects TRBV19 to TRBJ2-3; 8 bases align to TRBD2. With V trimmed by 5 bases and J by 5 bases, 9 bases remained unmatched. In germline, CDR1 is LNHDA, CDR2 SQIVND (reference sequence). The CDR3 has 15 residues. The CDR3 coding sequence is TGTGCCAGTAGTTCCTCCGGGACTAGAGGAGATACGCAGTATTTT. Encoded protein: CASSSSGTRGDTQYF. The complete variable domain, with remaining parts taken from reference TRBV19 and TRBJ2-3, reads DGGITQSPKYLFRKEGQNVTLSCEQNLNHDAMYWYRQDPGQGLRLIYYSQIVNDFQKGDIAEGYSVSREKKESFPLTVTSAQKNPTAFYLCASSSSGTRGDTQYFGPGTRLTVL.

In this sample, this clone turned up a few times. The rearrangement links TRBV7-2 to TRBJ1-1; the D is unclear. The CDR3 spans 15 residues. Germline V gene sequence: CDR1 SGHTA, CDR2 FQGNSA. The V end lost 2 bases, the J end lost 4 bases, and 14 bases lay between the germline ends. The CDR3 loop reads CASSLNSGSGTEAFF. The CDR3 coding sequence is TGTGCCAGCAGCTTAAACAGCGGGAGTGGCACTGAAGCTTTCTTT.

The chain carries TRBV19 and TRBJ2-2, with TRBD1 identical over 9 bases. CDR1 and CDR2 from the germline V gene are LNHDA and SQIVND (reference sequence). This CDR3 has 15 amino acids. Trimming at V came to 5 bases and at J to 6 bases, leaving 7 bases not matched to a gene. CDR3 residues: CASSQGQGRAGELFF. The CDR3, as DNA: TGTGCCAGTAGTCAGGGACAGGGCAGGGCCGGGGAGCTGTTTTTT. Drawing the rest from reference TRBV19 and TRBJ2-2, the complete variable domain is DGGITQSPKYLFRKEGQNVTLSCEQNLNHDAMYWYRQDPGQGLRLIYYSQIVNDFQKGDIAEGYSVSREKKESFPLTVTSAQKNPTAFYLCASSQGQGRAGELFFGEGSRLTVL.

The chain joins TRBV7-8 to TRBJ2-1; D perhaps matches TRBD1 (7 bases). V was shortened by 3 bases and J by 10 bases, with 19 bases between the two germline ends. The CDR3 has 15 residues. Germline CDR1 is SGHVS and CDR2 is FQNEAQ. In DNA, the CDR3 is TGTGCCAGCAGCTTTTCCGGGACAGCAGGAGGGGAGCAGTTCTTC. Translating it yields CASSFSGTAGGEQFF.

The chain carries TRBV11-2 and TRBJ2-3; the D is unclear. The CDR3 has 13 residues. Looked up from germline, CDR1 is SGHAT and CDR2 is FQNNGV. The germline V and J ends were trimmed by 0 bases and 8 bases, with 9 bases remaining between them. CDR3: CASSLDIRLTQYF. The CDR3 region has the DNA TGTGCCAGCAGCTTAGATATTAGGCTTACGCAGTATTTT.

This chain joins TRBV7-8 and TRBJ1-3, with D maybe TRBD1 (6 bases). V lost 5 bases, J lost 4 bases, and 15 bases lay in between. The CDR3 is made up of 15 amino acids. Germline values: CDR1 SGHVS, CDR2 FQNEAQ. The CDR3, as DNA: TGTGCCAGCAGCCCCATAAGGGGGGAAGGAAACACCATATATTTT. It translates to CASSPIRGEGNTIYF. The full variable domain, rest sourced from reference TRBV7-8 and TRBJ1-3, is GAGVSQSPRYKVAKRGQDVALRCDPISGHVSLFWYQQALGQGPEFLTYFQNEAQLDKSGLPSDRFFAERPEGSVSTLKIQRTQQEDSAVYLCASSPIRGEGNTIYFGEGSWLTVV.

The chain combines TRBV5-6 with TRBJ1-2; possible D gene TRBD1, 5 bases. This CDR3 region has 14 residues. CDR1 and CDR2 (germline): SGHDT, YYEEEE. V was cut by 1 base and J by 8 bases, with 15 bases left in between. Written as DNA, the CDR3 is TGTGCCAGCAGCTTGCCGACCGGGACGCGGGGCTACACCTTC. Its protein product is CASSLPTGTRGYTF.

J is TRBJ1-6 and V is TRBV6-2 or TRBV6-3; 7 bases map to TRBD1. CDR3 length equals 15 residues. Trimming cost V 5 bases and J 3 bases; bases outside gene matches: 4. Germline CDR1 and CDR2: MNHEY and SVGEGT. Here the CDR3 reads CASSMRDSYNSPLHF. DNA for the CDR3: TGTGCCAGCAGTATGCGGGACAGCTATAATTCACCCCTCCACTTT.

The DNA of the CDR3 is TGTGCCAGCAGTGAACTGTCAGGACCTAACTATGGCTACACCTTC. Translated, it gives CASSELSGPNYGYTF. This chain links TRBV6-1 with TRBJ1-2; no definite D call. Per germline, CDR1 MNHNS and CDR2 SASEGT. V lost 2 bases and J 0 bases, leaving 10 bases between the germline ends. The CDR3 consists of 15 residues.

This rearrangement joins TRBV3-1 (or the pseudogene TRBV3-2) to TRBJ2-2; TRBD1 matches at 8 bases. The trim removed 3 bases at V and 4 bases at J, leaving 4 bases unmatched. This CDR3 has 15 residues. Germline lookup yields CDR1 LGHDT and CDR2 YNNKEL (reference sequence). The DNA for the CDR3 is TGTGCCAGCAGCCAGGGGACAGGTTCCACCGGGGAGCTGTTTTTT. As protein: CASSQGTGSTGELFF.

V usage is TRBV10-3 and J usage is TRBJ2-3, with a weak D call TRBD1 (5 bases). The CDR3 runs 14 residues. V lost 6 bases, J lost 2 bases, and 12 bases lay in between. Germline V gives CDR1 ENHRY, CDR2 SYGVKD. CDR3 loop: CAISVGRYTDTQYF. The DNA of the CDR3 is TGTGCCATCAGCGTGGGGCGGTACACAGATACGCAGTATTTT.

The CDR3 protein is CASSLVGGAGYTF. The CDR3 DNA reads TGTGCCAGCAGTTTGGTTGGGGGTGCGGGCTACACCTTC. The chain carries TRBV12-3 or TRBV12-4 and TRBJ1-2, with TRBD1 as a possible D gene (5 bases). Trimming took off 3 bases at V and 8 bases at J, with 13 bases between the two ends. This CDR3 is 13 amino acids long.

This clone appeared a few times. The CDR3 nucleotides read TGTGCCAAATGTCGGGGAGCCGCTAACTATGGCTACACCTTC. It translates to CAKCRGAANYGYTF. The chain links TRBV2 to TRBJ1-2; D unclear. The length of the CDR3 is 14 residues. Trimming pared 10 bases from V and 0 bases from J, leaving 15 bases between. From germline, CDR1 is SNHLY and CDR2 FYNNEI. Supplemented by reference TRBV2 and TRBJ1-2, the full variable domain reads EPEVTQTPSHQVTQMGQEVILRCVPISNHLYFYWYRQILGQKVEFLVSFYNNEISEKSEIFDDQFSVERPDGSNFTLKIRSTKLEDSAMYFCAKCRGAANYGYTFGSGTRLTVV.

V is TRBV6-5 and J is TRBJ2-6, with no clear D. Trimming shortened V by 7 bases and J by 0 bases, and 10 bases separated the two germline ends. The CDR3 extends over 15 amino acids. Germline CDR1 is MNHEY and CDR2 is SVGAGI. CDR3 region: CASIDRPSGANVLTF. In nucleotides, the CDR3 is TGTGCCAGCATCGATAGACCCTCTGGGGCCAACGTCCTGACTTTC.

The CDR3 loop is CASSPPNREAFF. The CDR3 coding sequence is TGTGCCAGCTCACCACCGAACCGTGAAGCTTTCTTT. V is TRBV18 and J is TRBJ1-1; D unclear. The germline CDR1 and CDR2 sequences are KGHSH and LQKENI. V was trimmed by 0 bases and J by 7 bases, leaving 6 bases between them. The CDR3 is made up of 12 amino acids.

In its sample, this clone was seen a few times. This chain uses TRBV28 with TRBJ1-2; D is undetermined. This CDR3 spans 14 amino acids. Germline values: CDR1 MDHEN, CDR2 SYDVKM. V shed 3 bases and J shed 3 bases, with 11 bases lying between them. CDR3 loop: CASSFMGNYYGYTF. Written as DNA, the CDR3 is TGTGCCAGCAGTTTTATGGGCAACTACTATGGCTACACCTTC.

The chain's CDR3 is CASSQPTGGGEKLFF. The DNA of the CDR3 is TGTGCCAGCAGCCAACCGACAGGGGGCGGTGAAAAACTGTTTTTT. The chain recombines TRBV4-2 with TRBJ1-4; 10 positions agree with TRBD1. CDR3 length: 15 amino acids. J lost 7 bases, V lost 2 bases, and 4 bases had no gene match. Germline values: CDR1 LGHNA, CDR2 YNFKEQ.

The rearrangement links TRBV3-1 (or the pseudogene TRBV3-2) to TRBJ2-3; no reliable D call. The germline V and J ends were trimmed by 0 bases and 5 bases, with 9 bases remaining between them. There are 14 residues in the CDR3. Germline V gene sequence: CDR1 LGHDT, CDR2 YNNKEL (reference sequence). Here the CDR3 reads CASSQEGERDTQYF. The CDR3 nucleotides read TGTGCCAGCAGCCAAGAGGGCGAGCGAGATACGCAGTATTTT.

The chain carries TRBV6-2 or TRBV6-3 and TRBJ2-2; D is ambiguous. The V end was cut by 5 bases, the J end by 7 bases, with 11 bases between. This CDR3 spans 13 amino acids. CDR1 is MNHEY and CDR2 is SVGEGT in the germline V gene. The CDR3 protein is CASSDVLFGELFF. CDR3 coding DNA: TGTGCCAGCAGTGACGTCCTTTTCGGGGAGCTGTTTTTT.

CDR3 in amino acids: CASSSAGRDTQYF. The CDR3 nucleotides are TGTGCCAGCAGTTCGGCCGGGAGGGATACGCAGTATTTT. The chain combines TRBV6-5 with TRBJ2-3; 7 bases are a match to TRBD2. The CDR3 consists of 13 residues. After removal of 4 bases from V and 6 bases from J, the junction contained 4 bases not matched to a gene. Germline CDR1 is MNHEY and CDR2 is SVGAGI.

V is TRBV12-3 or TRBV12-4 and J is TRBJ1-2, with D unclear. V was pared by 4 bases and J by 5 bases, with 5 bases between. CDR3 length: 11 residues. As DNA, the CDR3 is TGTGCCAGCAGTTCCTTATATGGCTACACCTTC. Protein sequence: CASSSLYGYTF.

The V call is TRBV6-2 or TRBV6-3, the J call TRBJ1-6, with a possible D match to TRBD1 (6 bases). Trimming removed 5 bases from V and 8 bases from J, with 19 bases in between. This CDR3 region has 16 residues. Germline lookup yields CDR1 MNHEY and CDR2 SVGEGT. Here the CDR3 reads CASSAPLQGPDSPLHF. The CDR3 DNA follows: TGTGCCAGCAGTGCGCCATTACAGGGTCCGGATTCACCCCTCCACTTT.

V and J are TRBV5-1 and TRBJ2-7; D possibly corresponds to TRBD2 (5 bases). V was clipped by 0 bases and J by 0 bases, with 7 bases between them. Germline CDR1 and CDR2: SGHRS and YFSETQ. The CDR3 sequence is 14 residues long. The CDR3, as DNA: TGCGCCAGCAGCTTGGTAGGGAGCTCCTACGAGCAGTACTTC. The encoded protein is CASSLVGSSYEQYF.

The rearrangement uses TRBV5-6 and TRBJ1-4; D perhaps matches TRBD1 (5 bases). This CDR3 has 15 amino acids. The ends were cut back, 3 bases at V and 2 bases at J, with 11 bases in the middle. Per germline, CDR1 SGHDT and CDR2 YYEEEE. The CDR3 reads CASSSSGGTNEKLFF. CDR3 nucleotides: TGTGCCAGCAGCTCCAGCGGGGGGACTAATGAAAAACTGTTTTTT.

This sequence joins TRBV19 and TRBJ2-1; 9 nucleotides line up with TRBD2. The V segment lost 2 bases and the J segment 5 bases; nucleotides outside the gene matches: 4. Germline CDR1 and CDR2: LNHDA and SQIVND (reference sequence). This CDR3 comprises 15 residues. CDR3 DNA: TGTGCCAGTAGTATACTAGCGGGGCTAAACAATGAGCAGTTCTTC. Residues: CASSILAGLNNEQFF.

The CDR3 region has the DNA TGTGCCACCAGCAGAGATCGGGGGAGAGATGAAAAACTGTTTTTT. Its protein is CATSRDRGRDEKLFF. The chain couples TRBV15 to TRBJ1-4; a possible D gene is TRBD1 (5 bases). There are 15 residues in the CDR3. CDR1 and CDR2 from the germline V gene are LNHNV and YYDKDF (reference sequence). The germline V and J ends were trimmed by 0 bases and 6 bases, with 11 bases remaining between them.

This chain connects TRBV27 to TRBJ1-5; D is undetermined. CDR3 length: 12 amino acids. Per the germline V gene, CDR1 is MNHEY and CDR2 is SMNVEV (reference sequence). Trimming shortened V by 3 bases and J by 6 bases, and 6 bases separated the two germline ends. The CDR3 DNA sequence: TGTGCCAGCAGTTTCTGGGGTCAGCCCCAGCATTTT. Translating gives CASSFWGQPQHF.

The V call is TRBV6-1, the J call TRBJ2-1; 12 nucleotides match TRBD2. The germline V gene encodes CDR1 MNHNS and CDR2 SASEGT. With V trimmed by 3 bases and J by 10 bases, 7 bases remained unmatched. The CDR3 contains 15 residues. The CDR3 bases are TGTGCCAGCAGTGACGGGACTAGCGGGCCGAGGGAGCAGTTCTTC. This codes for CASSDGTSGPREQFF.

V gene TRBV6-5 combines with J gene TRBJ1-1; a possible D gene is TRBD1 (6 bases). Germline CDR1 MNHEY, CDR2 SVGAGI. CDR3 size: 14 residues. The ends were cut back, 7 bases at V and 4 bases at J, with 16 bases in the middle. The CDR3 nucleotides are TGTGCCAGCACAAAAGAGCAGGGGCTCACTGAAGCTTTCTTT. The encoded protein is CASTKEQGLTEAFF.